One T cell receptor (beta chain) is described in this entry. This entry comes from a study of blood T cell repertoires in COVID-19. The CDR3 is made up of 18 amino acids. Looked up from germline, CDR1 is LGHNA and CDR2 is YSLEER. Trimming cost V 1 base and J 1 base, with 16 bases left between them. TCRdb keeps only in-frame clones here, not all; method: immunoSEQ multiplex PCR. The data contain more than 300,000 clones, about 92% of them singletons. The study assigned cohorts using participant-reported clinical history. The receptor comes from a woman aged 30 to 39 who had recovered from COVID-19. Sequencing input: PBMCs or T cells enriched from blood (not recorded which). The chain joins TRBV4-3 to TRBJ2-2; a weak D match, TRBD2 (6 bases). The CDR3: CASSQGGSGWGNTGELFF. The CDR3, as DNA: TGCGCCAGCAGCCAAGGAGGTAGCGGATGGGGGAACACCGGGGAGCTGTTTTTT.